This TCR beta chain was recovered during a study of cytotoxic CD8 clonotypes in ibrutinib-treated CLL. This CDR3 has 17 amino acids. Germline V gene sequence: CDR1 LNHDA, CDR2 SQIVND (reference sequence). V gave up 6 bases and J gave up 4 bases, with 23 bases separating them. As regards this clone: Its antigen is not identified.

Investigators sought sequencing depths of between 1 in 200,000 and 1 in 1 million T cells. The assay was immunoSEQ multiplex PCR, and TCRdb's table has in-frame clones only and misses some. This repertoire shows about 130,000 clones, under 90% found once; its top ten account for 3% to 4%. Overall study findings and caveats: Pretreatment clonality was elevated relative to age-matched healthy donors and paralleled circulating CD8+ T-cell counts. Patients with sustained remission and those progressing were sampled at differing times. Higher clonality was seen at ibrutinib response and a return toward baseline at progression.

This chain uses TRBV19 with TRBJ2-3; D gene ambiguous. This specimen was PBMCs, taken after 24 months of ibrutinib treatment. The clonotype originates from a human donor with chronic lymphocytic leukemia. CDR3: CASSKARYPNAADTQYF. Written as DNA, the CDR3 is TGTGCCAGTAGCAAGGCCCGGTACCCCAACGCGGCAGATACGCAGTATTTT.